A selection of T cell receptor beta chains follows, all from one sample in a study of beta chain features in type 1 diabetes. Sequencing was performed with immunoSEQ multiplex PCR; in TCRdb, only in-frame clones are kept and a portion is missing. The sample lists about 700,000 clones, 13% occurring once. Material for sequencing was naive CD4+ T cells from blood. The source of these receptors is a man younger than 35 with type 1 diabetes. CDR3s include the opening cysteine and the closing phenylalanine or tryptophan. Each record gives: J gene, clone size, V gene, D gene, CDR3 protein, CDR3 DNA. D genes are given only for firm matches. A row's size may be missing; if present it is once, few, many or a size class.

TRBJ1-1 NA TRBV7-9 TRBD1 CASSFSPGQGVSEAFF TGTGCCAGCAGCTTCTCGCCGGGACAGGGGGTGTCTGAAGCTTTCTTT
TRBJ1-2 NA TRBV6-5 NA CASSYDRSYGYTF TGTGCCAGCAGTTATGACCGTAGCTATGGCTACACCTTC
TRBJ1-2 NA TRBV29-1 NA CSVGTPQNYGYTF TGCAGCGTGGGTACCCCCCAGAACTATGGCTACACCTTC
TRBJ2-5 once TRBV7-9 TRBD1 CASSLGTGDNQETQYF TGTGCCAGCAGCCTCGGGACAGGAGACAACCAAGAGACCCAGTACTTC
TRBJ1-2 NA TRBV25-1 NA CASSLRGAEGGYTF TGTGCCAGCAGTTTGAGGGGGGCCGAGGGAGGCTACACCTTC
TRBJ1-1 NA TRBV4-1 NA CASSQDLSGPNTEAFF TGCGCCAGCAGCCAAGATCTATCAGGCCCGAACACTGAAGCTTTCTTT
TRBJ1-6 NA TRBV7-9 TRBD1 CASSPTGTNSPLHF TGTGCCAGCAGCCCGACAGGGACCAATTCACCCCTCCACTTT
TRBJ2-2 few TRBV21-1 NA CASSKEKQGLGGELFF TGTGCCAGCAGCAAAGAGAAGCAGGGGTTGGGCGGGGAGCTGTTTTTT
TRBJ2-2 NA TRBV29-1 NA CSGAGPNTGELFF TGCAGCGGTGCCGGCCCTAACACCGGGGAGCTGTTTTTT
TRBJ1-1 NA TRBV30 TRBD1 CAWRSQGANTEAFF TGTGCCTGGAGGTCCCAGGGGGCGAACACTGAAGCTTTCTTT
TRBJ1-1 few TRBV7-9 TRBD1 CASSARTGSDTEAFF TGTGCCAGCAGCGCCCGGACAGGATCGGACACTGAAGCTTTCTTT
TRBJ1-4 NA TRBV6-5 NA CAANAAGEKLFF TGTGCCGCCAATGCGGCAGGGGAAAAACTGTTTTTT
TRBJ2-7 NA TRBV2 NA CASSATGYEQYF TGTGCCAGCAGTGCGACGGGCTACGAGCAGTACTTC
TRBJ1-6 few TRBV2 TRBD1 CASTMDRVNSPLHF TGTGCCAGCACCATGGACAGGGTTAATTCACCCCTCCACTTT
TRBJ1-1 few TRBV14 NA CASSPQVEAFF TGTGCCAGCAGCCCCCAGGTTGAAGCTTTCTTT
TRBJ2-5 NA TRBV10-3 NA CAISPPGRETQYF TGTGCCATCAGTCCTCCGGGGAGGGAGACCCAGTACTTC
TRBJ2-1 few TRBV4-1 TRBD1 CASSQGQASYNEQFF TGCGCCAGCAGCCAGGGACAGGCTTCCTACAATGAGCAGTTCTTC